Sequencing of this T cell receptor (beta chain) was carried out in a study of T cells after yellow fever vaccination. MiXCR, applied by TCRdb to the 5' RACE reads, yields one record per CDR3 protein. Seen here are 610,000 or so distinct CDR3 sequences, roughly an eighth observed once, and the top ten hold approximately 15%. This CDR3 comprises 14 residues. The germline V gene encodes CDR1 SGHAT and CDR2 FQNNGV. With 5 bases clipped from V and 2 bases from J, the junction kept 6 bases outside the gene matches. This clonotype has only a few counts. The sequence came from a man under 40 who received the YFV17D yellow fever vaccine. This material consisted of PBMCs, taken on the day of the yellow fever booster vaccination. The chain employs TRBV11-2 and TRBJ2-7; 7 nucleotides align to TRBD1. In nucleotides, the CDR3 is TGTGCCAGCAGCCAATGGACAGGAGCCTACGAGCAGTACTTC. Its protein is CASSQWTGAYEQYF.